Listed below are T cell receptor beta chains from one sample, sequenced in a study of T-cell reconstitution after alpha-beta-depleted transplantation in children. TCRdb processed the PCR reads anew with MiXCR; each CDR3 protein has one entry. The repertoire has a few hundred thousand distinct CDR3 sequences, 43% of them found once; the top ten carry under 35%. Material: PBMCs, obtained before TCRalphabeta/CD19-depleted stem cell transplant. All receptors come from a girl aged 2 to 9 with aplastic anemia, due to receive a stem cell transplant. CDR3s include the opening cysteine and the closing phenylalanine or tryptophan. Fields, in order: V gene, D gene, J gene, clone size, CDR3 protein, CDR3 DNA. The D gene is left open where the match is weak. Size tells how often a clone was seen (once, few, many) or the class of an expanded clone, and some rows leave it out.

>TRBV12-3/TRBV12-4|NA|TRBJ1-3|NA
CASTREANTIYF
TGTGCCAGCACCCGCGAAGCAAACACCATATATTTT
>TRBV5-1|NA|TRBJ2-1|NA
CASSLEGPYRWNEQFF
TGCGCCAGCAGCTTGGAAGGTCCGTACCGGTGGAATGAGCAGTTCTTC
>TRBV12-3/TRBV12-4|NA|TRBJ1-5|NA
CASSPGRWPFNQPQHF
TGTGCCAGCAGCCCGGGCCGGTGGCCATTCAATCAGCCCCAGCATTTT
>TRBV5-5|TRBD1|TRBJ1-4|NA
CASSQSGQDATNEKLFF
TGTGCCAGCAGCCAATCGGGACAGGACGCAACTAATGAAAAACTGTTTTTT
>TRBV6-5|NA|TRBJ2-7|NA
CASSYRDTSYEQYF
TGTGCCAGCAGTTACAGGGACACTTCCTACGAGCAGTACTTC
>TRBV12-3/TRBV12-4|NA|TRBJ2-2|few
CASSLASYTGELFF
TGTGCCAGCAGTCTAGCGTCCTACACCGGGGAGCTGTTTTTT
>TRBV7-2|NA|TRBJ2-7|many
CASSWAAGSSYEQYF
TGTGCCAGCAGCTGGGCGGCGGGCAGCTCCTACGAGCAGTACTTC
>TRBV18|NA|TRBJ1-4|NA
CASSPHRAWDGSYNEKLFF
TGTGCCAGCTCACCACACCGGGCCTGGGATGGGAGTTATAATGAAAAACTGTTTTTT
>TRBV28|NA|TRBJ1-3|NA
CASSQTGIGNTIYF
TGTGCCAGCAGTCAAACAGGGATTGGAAACACCATATATTTT
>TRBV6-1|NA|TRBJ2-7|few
CASRRGRMDYEQYF
TGTGCCAGCAGACGGGGGAGGATGGACTACGAGCAGTACTTC
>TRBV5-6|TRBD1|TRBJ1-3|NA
CASSLGRGLHTIYF
TGTGCCAGCAGCTTGGGCAGGGGGCTCCACACCATATATTTT
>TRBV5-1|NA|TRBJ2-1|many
CASSAGRAGSYNEQFF
TGCGCCAGCAGCGCCGGACGGGCCGGCTCCTACAATGAGCAGTTCTTC
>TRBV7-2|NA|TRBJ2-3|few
CASSGGLVTDTQYF
TGTGCCAGCAGCGGGGGACTTGTCACAGATACGCAGTATTTT
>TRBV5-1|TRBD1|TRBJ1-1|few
CASSLDGQAWGDTEAFF
TGCGCCAGCAGCTTGGATGGACAGGCCTGGGGGGACACTGAAGCTTTCTTT
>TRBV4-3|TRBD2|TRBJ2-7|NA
CASSRAPGLAGVNEQYF
TGCGCCAGCAGCCGAGCCCCGGGGCTAGCGGGAGTCAACGAGCAGTACTTC
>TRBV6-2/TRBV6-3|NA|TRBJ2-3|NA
CASSWSTGTDTQYF
TGTGCCAGCAGTTGGTCGACTGGCACAGATACGCAGTATTTT
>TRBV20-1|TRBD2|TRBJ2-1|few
CSAASGRASYNEQFF
TGCAGTGCTGCGAGCGGGAGGGCCTCCTACAATGAGCAGTTCTTC
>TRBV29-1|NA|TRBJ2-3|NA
CSVRVRPSTDTQYF
TGCAGCGTGCGCGTAAGACCTAGCACAGATACGCAGTATTTT
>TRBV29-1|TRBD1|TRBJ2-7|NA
CSVGAGTGGREQYF
TGCAGCGTTGGCGCCGGGACAGGGGGTCGAGAGCAGTACTTC
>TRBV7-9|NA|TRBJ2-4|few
CASSLIGPKSARGYF
TGTGCCAGCAGCTTAATAGGTCCGAAAAGTGCCCGCGGGTACTTC
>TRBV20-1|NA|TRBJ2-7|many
CSAQGTYEQYF
TGCAGTGCCCAGGGGACCTACGAGCAGTACTTC
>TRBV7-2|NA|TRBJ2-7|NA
CASSLAAGSYEQYF
TGTGCCAGCAGCTTAGCAGCAGGGAGCTACGAGCAGTACTTC
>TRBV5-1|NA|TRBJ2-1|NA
CASSSSLDANNEQFF
TGCGCCAGCAGCTCTTCACTAGACGCAAACAATGAGCAGTTCTTC
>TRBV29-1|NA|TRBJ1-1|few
CSVDTEAFF
TGCAGCGTGGACACTGAAGCTTTCTTT
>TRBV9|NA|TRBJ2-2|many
CASSVRGDGELFF
TGTGCCAGCAGTGTACGCGGTGACGGGGAGCTGTTTTTT
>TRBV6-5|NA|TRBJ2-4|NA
CASSYREGGRAKNIQYF
TGTGCCAGCAGTTACAGAGAAGGGGGAAGGGCCAAAAACATTCAGTACTTC
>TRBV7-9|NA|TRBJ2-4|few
CASSLVQGDEYF
TGTGCCAGCAGCTTAGTCCAAGGGGATGAGTACTTC
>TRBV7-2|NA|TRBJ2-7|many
CASSLEFSYEQYF
TGTGCCAGCAGCTTAGAGTTCAGCTACGAGCAGTACTTC
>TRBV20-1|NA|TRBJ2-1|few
CSARGLATYNEQFF
TGCAGTGCTAGAGGCCTAGCGACCTACAATGAGCAGTTCTTC
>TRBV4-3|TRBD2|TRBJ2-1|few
CASSQDIGLAGGGNEQFF
TGCGCCAGCAGCCAAGATATAGGGCTAGCGGGAGGTGGCAATGAGCAGTTCTTC
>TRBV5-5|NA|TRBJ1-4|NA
CASSLVQGPEKLFF
TGTGCCAGCAGCTTGGTCCAGGGCCCCGAAAAACTGTTTTTT
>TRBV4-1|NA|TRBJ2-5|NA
CASSQPLQETQYF
TGCGCCAGCAGCCAACCTCTTCAAGAGACCCAGTACTTC
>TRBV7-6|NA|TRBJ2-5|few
CASSLARGRGRETQYF
TGTGCCAGCAGCTTAGCGAGGGGGAGGGGGCGAGAGACCCAGTACTTC
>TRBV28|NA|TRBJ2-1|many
CASSSEANEQFF
TGTGCCAGCAGTTCCGAGGCCAATGAGCAGTTCTTC
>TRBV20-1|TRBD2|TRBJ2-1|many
CSSGTINNEQFF
TGCAGTTCCGGGACTATCAACAATGAGCAGTTCTTC
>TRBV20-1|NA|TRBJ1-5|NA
CSASGVEQPQHF
TGCAGTGCTAGTGGGGTGGAGCAGCCCCAGCATTTT
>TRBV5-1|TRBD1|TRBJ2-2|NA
CASSLARGRPTGELFF
TGCGCCAGCAGCTTGGCCAGGGGGCGCCCTACCGGGGAGCTGTTTTTT
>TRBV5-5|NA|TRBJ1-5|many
CASSFGSNQPQHF
TGTGCCAGCAGCTTCGGGTCCAATCAGCCCCAGCATTTT
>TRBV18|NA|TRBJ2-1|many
CASSPTGPRGNEQFF
TGTGCCAGCTCACCGACGGGACCCCGTGGCAATGAGCAGTTCTTC
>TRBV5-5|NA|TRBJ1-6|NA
CASSWRAYNSPLHF
TGTGCCAGCAGTTGGAGGGCCTATAATTCACCCCTCCACTTT
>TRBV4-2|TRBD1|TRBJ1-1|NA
CASSPILGQIYKRVNTEAFF
TGTGCCAGCAGCCCTATTTTGGGACAGATTTATAAAAGGGTGAACACTGAAGCTTTCTTT
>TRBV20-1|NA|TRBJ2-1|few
CSARDGGGGSYNEQFF
TGCAGTGCTAGAGATGGGGGCGGGGGCTCCTACAATGAGCAGTTCTTC
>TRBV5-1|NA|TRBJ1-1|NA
CASSWGDKNTEAFF
TGCGCCAGCAGCTGGGGGGACAAGAACACTGAAGCTTTCTTT
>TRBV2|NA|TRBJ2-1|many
CASSAWELQSSYNEQFF
TGTGCCAGCAGTGCCTGGGAATTACAGAGCTCCTACAATGAGCAGTTCTTC
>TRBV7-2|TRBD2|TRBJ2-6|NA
CASSPSGRVGANVLTF
TGTGCCAGCAGCCCTAGCGGGAGGGTTGGGGCCAACGTCCTGACTTTC
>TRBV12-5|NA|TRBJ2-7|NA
CASGPTDWQSCYEQYF
TGTGCTAGTGGGCCAACCGACTGGCAGTCCTGCTACGAGCAGTACTTC
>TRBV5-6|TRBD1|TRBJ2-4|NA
CASSPVTGANIQYF
TGTGCCAGCAGCCCGGTGACAGGGGCGAACATTCAGTACTTC
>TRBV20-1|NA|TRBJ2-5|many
CSARENTGPHGTQYF
TGCAGTGCTAGGGAGAATACAGGGCCCCACGGGACCCAGTACTTC
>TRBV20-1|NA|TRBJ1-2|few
CSASWDKLSSNYGYTF
TGCAGTGCTAGCTGGGACAAGCTTTCCTCTAACTATGGCTACACCTTC
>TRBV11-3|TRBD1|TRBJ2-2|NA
CASSLRTGETGELFF
TGTGCCAGCAGCTTGAGGACAGGGGAAACCGGGGAGCTGTTTTTT
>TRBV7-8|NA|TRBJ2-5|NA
CASSLGVLSKTQETQYF
TGTGCCAGCAGCTTAGGCGTTCTAAGCAAGACCCAAGAGACCCAGTACTTC
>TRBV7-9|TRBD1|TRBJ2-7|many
CASSLETGELEQYF
TGTGCCAGCAGCTTAGAAACAGGGGAATTGGAGCAGTACTTC
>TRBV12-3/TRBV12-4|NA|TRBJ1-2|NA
CASSLAGWLYGYTF
TGTGCCAGCAGTTTAGCGGGGTGGCTCTATGGCTACACCTTC
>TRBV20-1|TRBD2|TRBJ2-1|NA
CSAPWPMRGGLGEQFF
TGCAGTGCGCCTTGGCCGATGCGGGGGGGCCTTGGTGAGCAGTTCTTC
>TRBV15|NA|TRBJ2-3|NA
CATSRERGFDTQYF
TGTGCCACCAGCAGAGAGAGGGGCTTCGATACGCAGTATTTT
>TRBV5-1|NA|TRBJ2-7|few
CASSLEPGGQYF
TGCGCCAGCAGCTTGGAGCCGGGCGGGCAGTACTTC
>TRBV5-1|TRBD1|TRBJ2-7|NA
CASSLRSPSGGQNEQYF
TGCGCCAGCAGCTTACGCTCTCCATCAGGGGGCCAGAACGAGCAGTACTTC
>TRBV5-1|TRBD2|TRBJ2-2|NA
CASSTTSVNTGELFF
TGCGCCAGCAGCACGACTAGCGTGAACACCGGGGAGCTGTTTTTT
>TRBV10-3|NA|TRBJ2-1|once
CAISESTEVRNEQFF
TGTGCCATCAGTGAGTCGACCGAGGTACGCAATGAGCAGTTCTTC
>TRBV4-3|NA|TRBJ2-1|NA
CASSQDLSQGRVEQFF
TGCGCCAGCAGCCAAGATCTAAGCCAGGGACGGGTTGAGCAGTTCTTC